Listed here are 5 T cell receptor beta chains from one sample, sequenced in a study of control samples from healthy donors and cancer patients. Sequenced by immunoSEQ multiplex PCR; TCRdb stores in-frame clones only, minus some. Among 350,000 to 450,000 clones listed, roughly 90% were seen once. Sequencing was performed on PBMCs. The receptors were gathered from a middle-aged man with head and neck cancer.

This chain connects TRBV3-1 (or the pseudogene TRBV3-2) to TRBJ2-7; 12 nucleotides align to TRBD2. This CDR3 comprises 15 residues. Germline CDR1 reads LGHDT; CDR2 reads YNNKEL (reference sequence). Germline trimming cut 5 bases from V and 5 bases from J; bases unmatched to any gene: 7. CDR3 nucleotide sequence: TGTGCCAGCAGCTCGAGGACTAGCGGGAAAAACGAGCAGTACTTC. This sequence encodes CASSSRTSGKNEQYF.

The chain has TRBV6-5 and TRBJ2-3; 7 positions match TRBD1. Per the germline V gene, CDR1 is MNHEY and CDR2 is SVGAGI. V lost 8 bases and J lost 5; bases outside the gene matches: 7. CDR3 size: 13 residues. The CDR3 loop reads CASSRTGEDTQYF. DNA for the CDR3: TGTGCCAGCTCCCGGACAGGAGAAGATACGCAGTATTTT.

Concerning this clone itself: One end of the junction does not line up with germline, which may come from a read error. The chain combines TRBV7-7 with TRBJ2-5, with D perhaps given as TRBD1 or TRBD2 (5 bases each). Germline V gene lookup returns CDR1 SSHAT and CDR2 FNYEAQ (reference sequence). The CDR3 consists of 14 residues. The CDR3 bases are TGTGCTAGCAGCCCTACAGGACTCGGGGAGACCCAGTACTTC. Residues: CASSPTGLGETQYF.

V usage is TRBV25-1 and J usage is TRBJ2-3, with 8 nucleotides matching TRBD1. V lost 3 bases and J lost 5; bases outside the gene matches: 13. Germline V lookup: CDR1 MGHDK, CDR2 SYGVNS. The CDR3 runs 17 residues. This CDR3 is CASSDKPDRGLRDTQYF. The CDR3 nucleotides read TGTGCCAGCAGTGACAAACCCGACAGGGGCCTTAGAGATACGCAGTATTTT. Full variable domain (remainder filled in from reference TRBV25-1 and TRBJ2-3): EADIYQTPRYLVIGTGKKITLECSQTMGHDKMYWYQQDPGMELHLIHYSYGVNSTEKGDLSSESTVSRIRTEHFPLTLESARPSHTSQYLCASSDKPDRGLRDTQYFGPGTRLTVL.

This chain joins TRBV5-1 and TRBJ2-7, with 9 bases that match TRBD1. Per the germline V gene, CDR1 is SGHRS and CDR2 is YFSETQ. The CDR3 has 18 residues. Unmatched junction bases numbered 21, after V lost 4 bases and J lost 7 bases. The DNA for the CDR3 is TGCGCCAGCAGCCCACGGGGACAGGGAACTCGCGGGTCTCGGGAGCAGTACTTC. Protein: CASSPRGQGTRGSREQYF.